A single sample gave rise to the 4 T cell receptor beta chains below, sequenced in a study of T cell changes during pregnancy in multiple sclerosis. Only in-frame clones appear in the TCRdb table, and some are missing; sequencing was by immunoSEQ multiplex PCR. In the table there are around 65,000 clones, 88% of which are singletons. Sequenced material: peripheral blood, taken in the first trimester of pregnancy. These TCRs come from a female donor with multiple sclerosis, enrolled in a pregnancy study.

The rearrangement links TRBV11-2 to TRBJ2-7; a possible D gene is TRBD2 (6 bases). The CDR3 has 18 residues. Germline values: CDR1 SGHAT, CDR2 FQNNGV. V gave up 5 bases and J gave up 3 bases, with 26 bases separating them. Here the CDR3 reads CASSPRRDSGIAYYEQYF. CDR3 nucleotide sequence: TGTGCCAGCAGCCCAAGACGGGATAGCGGAATCGCTTACTACGAGCAGTACTTC.

The genes are TRBV9 and TRBJ2-1; 10 bases are shared with TRBD2. Germline loops: CDR1 SGDLS, CDR2 YYNGEE. Unmatched junction bases numbered 7, after V lost 0 bases and J lost 10 bases. The CDR3 loop spans 15 amino acids. The CDR3 reads CASSVASGRGEEQFF. The CDR3 DNA sequence: TGTGCCAGCAGCGTAGCCAGCGGGAGGGGGGAAGAGCAGTTCTTC.

The rearrangement joins TRBV30 to TRBJ2-5; tentatively, D is TRBD1 (5 bases). The DNA end lines up better with TRBJ2-7; the J call may be wrong. The CDR3 is made up of 14 amino acids. Germline V CDR1 and CDR2: GTSNPN, SVGIG (reference sequence). CDR3 residues: CAWSVSVRAHEQYF. Here the CDR3 DNA reads TGTGCCTGGAGTGTTTCGGTCAGGGCCCACGAGCAGTACTTC.

This rearrangement joins TRBV13 to TRBJ1-1, with D possibly TRBD1 on 6 matching bases. CDR1 PRHDT and CDR2 FYEKMQ come from the germline V gene (reference sequence). This CDR3 contains 14 residues. V was clipped by 2 bases and J by 1 base, with 8 bases between them. The CDR3 DNA follows: TGTGCCAGCAGCTTAACAGGGACGAACACTGAAGCTTTCTTT. Protein sequence: CASSLTGTNTEAFF.